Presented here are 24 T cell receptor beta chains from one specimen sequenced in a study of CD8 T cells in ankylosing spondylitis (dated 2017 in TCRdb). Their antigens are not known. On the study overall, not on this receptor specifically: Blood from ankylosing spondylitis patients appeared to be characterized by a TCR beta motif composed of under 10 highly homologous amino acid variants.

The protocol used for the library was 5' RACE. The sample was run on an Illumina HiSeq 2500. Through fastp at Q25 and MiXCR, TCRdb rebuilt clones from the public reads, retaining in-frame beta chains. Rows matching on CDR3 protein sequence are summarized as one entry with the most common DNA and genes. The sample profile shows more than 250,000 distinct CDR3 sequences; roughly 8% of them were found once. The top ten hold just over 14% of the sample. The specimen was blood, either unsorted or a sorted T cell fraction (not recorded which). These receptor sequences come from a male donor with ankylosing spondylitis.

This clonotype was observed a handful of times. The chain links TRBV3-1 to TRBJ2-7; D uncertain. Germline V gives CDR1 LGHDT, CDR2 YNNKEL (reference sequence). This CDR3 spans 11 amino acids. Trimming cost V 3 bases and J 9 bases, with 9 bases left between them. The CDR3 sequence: CASSHGVGQYF. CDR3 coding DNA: TGTGCCAGCAGCCACGGTGTTGGGCAGTACTTC.

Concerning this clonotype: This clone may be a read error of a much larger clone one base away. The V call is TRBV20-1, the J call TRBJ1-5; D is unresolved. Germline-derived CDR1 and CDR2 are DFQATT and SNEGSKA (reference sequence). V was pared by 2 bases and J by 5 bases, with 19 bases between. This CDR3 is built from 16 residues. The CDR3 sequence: CSARQNAAQRDQPQHF. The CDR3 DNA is TGCAGTGCTAGACAAAACGCAGCCCAGCGGGATCAGCCCCAGCATTTT.

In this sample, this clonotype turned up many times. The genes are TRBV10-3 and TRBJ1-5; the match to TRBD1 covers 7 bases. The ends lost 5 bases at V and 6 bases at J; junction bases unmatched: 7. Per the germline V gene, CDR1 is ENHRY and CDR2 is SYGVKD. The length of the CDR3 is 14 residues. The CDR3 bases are TGTGCCATCAGTCCTGACAGGGATGGTCAGCCCCAGCATTTT. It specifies CAISPDRDGQPQHF.

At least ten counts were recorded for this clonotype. CDR3 nucleotide sequence: TGCAGCGTTGTGGCTAGTTGGTCCTACAATGAGCAGTTCTTC. As protein: CSVVASWSYNEQFF. J is TRBJ2-1 and V is TRBV29-1, with no clear D. Per germline, CDR1 SQVTM and CDR2 ANQGSEA. The CDR3 consists of 14 residues. V dropped 4 bases and J dropped 1 base, with 11 bases sitting between them.

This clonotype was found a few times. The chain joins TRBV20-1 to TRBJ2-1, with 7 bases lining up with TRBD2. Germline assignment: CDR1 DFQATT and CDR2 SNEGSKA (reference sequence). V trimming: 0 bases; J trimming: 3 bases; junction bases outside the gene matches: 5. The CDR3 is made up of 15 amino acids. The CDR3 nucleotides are TGCAGTGCTAGAGATTTGCGGGAGTACTACAATGAGCAGTTCTTC. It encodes CSARDLREYYNEQFF.

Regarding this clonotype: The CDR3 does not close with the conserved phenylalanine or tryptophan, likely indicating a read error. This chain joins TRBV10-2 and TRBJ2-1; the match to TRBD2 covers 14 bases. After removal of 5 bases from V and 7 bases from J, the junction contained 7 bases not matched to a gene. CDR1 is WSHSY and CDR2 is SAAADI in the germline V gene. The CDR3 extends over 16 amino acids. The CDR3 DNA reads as TGCGCCAGCAGTCTCCCCGGGACTAGCGGGAGTAATGAGCAGTTCATC. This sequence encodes CASSLPGTSGSNEQFI.

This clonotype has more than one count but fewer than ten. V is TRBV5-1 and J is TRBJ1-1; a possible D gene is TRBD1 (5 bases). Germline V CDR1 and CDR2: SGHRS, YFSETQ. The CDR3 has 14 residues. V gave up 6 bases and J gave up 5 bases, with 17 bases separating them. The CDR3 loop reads CASNFRGSETEAFF. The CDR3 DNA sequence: TGCGCCAGCAACTTCCGGGGGTCGGAGACTGAAGCTTTCTTT.

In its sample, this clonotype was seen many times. The CDR3 bases are TGTGCCTGTAACCGGGACAGGGAAGAGACCCAGTACTTC. Residues: CACNRDREETQYF. The chain has TRBV30 and TRBJ2-5; 9 bases are shared with TRBD1. The germline V gene has CDR1 GTSNPN and CDR2 SVGIG (reference sequence). The CDR3 is made up of 13 amino acids. V lost 6 bases and J lost 3; bases outside the gene matches: 5.

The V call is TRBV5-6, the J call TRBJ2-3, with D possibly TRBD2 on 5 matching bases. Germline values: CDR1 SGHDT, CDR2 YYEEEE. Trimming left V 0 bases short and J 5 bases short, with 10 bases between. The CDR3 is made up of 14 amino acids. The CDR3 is CASSLGGMVDTQYF. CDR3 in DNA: TGTGCCAGCAGCTTGGGAGGGATGGTAGATACGCAGTATTTT. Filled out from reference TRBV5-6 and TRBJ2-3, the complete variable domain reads DAGVTQSPTHLIKTRGQQVTLRCSPKSGHDTVSWYQQALGQGPQFIFQYYEEEERQRGNFPDRFSGHQFPNYSSELNVNALLLGDSALYLCASSLGGMVDTQYFGPGTRLTVL.

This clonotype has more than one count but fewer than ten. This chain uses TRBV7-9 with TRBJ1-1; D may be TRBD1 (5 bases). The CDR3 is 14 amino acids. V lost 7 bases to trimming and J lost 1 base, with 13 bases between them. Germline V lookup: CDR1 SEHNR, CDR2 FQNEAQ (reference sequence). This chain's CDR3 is CASNRGGKNTEAFF. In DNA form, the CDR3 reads TGTGCCAGCAATAGGGGCGGGAAGAACACTGAAGCTTTCTTT.

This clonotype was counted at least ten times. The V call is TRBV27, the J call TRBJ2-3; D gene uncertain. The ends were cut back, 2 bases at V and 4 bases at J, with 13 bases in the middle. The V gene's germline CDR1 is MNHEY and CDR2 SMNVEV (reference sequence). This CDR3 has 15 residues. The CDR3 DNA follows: TGTGCCAGCAGTTTAAACCCGATTGGGGCAGATACGCAGTATTTT. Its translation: CASSLNPIGADTQYF.

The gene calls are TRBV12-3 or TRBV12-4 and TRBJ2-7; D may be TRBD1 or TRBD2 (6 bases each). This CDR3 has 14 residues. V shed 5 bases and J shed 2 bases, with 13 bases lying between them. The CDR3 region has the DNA TGTGCCAGCAGTGTGCGAGGGGGGCCCTACGAGCAGTACTTC. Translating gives CASSVRGGPYEQYF.

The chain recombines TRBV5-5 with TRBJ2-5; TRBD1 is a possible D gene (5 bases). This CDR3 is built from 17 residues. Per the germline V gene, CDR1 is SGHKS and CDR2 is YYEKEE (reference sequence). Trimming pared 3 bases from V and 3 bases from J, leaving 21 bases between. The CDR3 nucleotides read TGTGCCAGCAGCTGGATCGCGACAAGGGGTATTGAAGAGACCCAGTACTTC. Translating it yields CASSWIATRGIEETQYF.

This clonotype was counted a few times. This chain's CDR3 is CAWSVGVINYEQYF. The DNA of the CDR3 is TGTGCCTGGAGTGTCGGTGTAATCAACTACGAGCAGTACTTC. The rearrangement joins TRBV30 to TRBJ2-7; D uncertain. Germline CDR1 GTSNPN, CDR2 SVGIG (reference sequence). The CDR3 loop spans 14 amino acids. Trimming removed 0 bases at V and 3 bases at J, with 12 bases between.

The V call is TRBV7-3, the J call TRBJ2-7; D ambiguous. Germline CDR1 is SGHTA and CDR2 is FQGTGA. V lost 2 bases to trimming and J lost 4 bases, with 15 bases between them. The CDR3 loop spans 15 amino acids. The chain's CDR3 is CASSLQEGPGYEQYF. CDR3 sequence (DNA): TGTGCCAGCAGCTTACAAGAAGGGCCCGGGTACGAGCAGTACTTC.

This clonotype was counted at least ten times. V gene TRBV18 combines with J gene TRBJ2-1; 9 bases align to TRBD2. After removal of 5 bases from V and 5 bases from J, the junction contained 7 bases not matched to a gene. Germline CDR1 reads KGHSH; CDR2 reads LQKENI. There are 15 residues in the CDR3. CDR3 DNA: TGTGCCAGCTCAACGGGACTAGCAGATAACAATGAGCAGTTCTTC. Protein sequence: CASSTGLADNNEQFF.

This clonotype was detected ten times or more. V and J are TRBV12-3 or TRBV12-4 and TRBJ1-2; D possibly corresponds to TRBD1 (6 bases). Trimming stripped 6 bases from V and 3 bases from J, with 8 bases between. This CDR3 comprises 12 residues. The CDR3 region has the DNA TGTGCCAGCAGCACAGGGCACTATGGCTACACCTTC. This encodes CASSTGHYGYTF.

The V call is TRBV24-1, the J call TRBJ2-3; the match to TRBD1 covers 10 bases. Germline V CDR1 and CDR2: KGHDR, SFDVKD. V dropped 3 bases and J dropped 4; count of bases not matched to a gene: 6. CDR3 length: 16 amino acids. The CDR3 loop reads CATSDPGTGDPDTQYF. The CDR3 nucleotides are TGTGCCACCAGTGATCCCGGGACAGGGGACCCAGATACGCAGTATTTT.

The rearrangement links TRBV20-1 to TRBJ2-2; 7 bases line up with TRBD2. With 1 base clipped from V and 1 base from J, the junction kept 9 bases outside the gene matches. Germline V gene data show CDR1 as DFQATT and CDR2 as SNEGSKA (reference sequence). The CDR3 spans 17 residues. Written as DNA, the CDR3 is TGCAGTGCTAGAGGCCTGGTCAGCGGGAAGAACACCGGGGAGCTGTTTTTT. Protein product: CSARGLVSGKNTGELFF.

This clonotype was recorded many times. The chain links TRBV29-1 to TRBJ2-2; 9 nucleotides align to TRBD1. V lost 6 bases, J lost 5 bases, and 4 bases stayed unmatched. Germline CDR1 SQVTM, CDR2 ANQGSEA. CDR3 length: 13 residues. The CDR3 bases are TGCAGCGTCGACAGGGGGTCAACCGGGGAGCTGTTTTTT. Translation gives CSVDRGSTGELFF.

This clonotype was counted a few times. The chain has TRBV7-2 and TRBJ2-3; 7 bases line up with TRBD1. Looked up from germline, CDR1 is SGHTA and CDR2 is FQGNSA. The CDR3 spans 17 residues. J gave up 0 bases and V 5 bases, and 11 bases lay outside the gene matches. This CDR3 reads CASSPSPPGQSTDTQYF. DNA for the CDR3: TGTGCCAGCAGCCCGTCACCCCCGGGACAGAGCACAGATACGCAGTATTTT.

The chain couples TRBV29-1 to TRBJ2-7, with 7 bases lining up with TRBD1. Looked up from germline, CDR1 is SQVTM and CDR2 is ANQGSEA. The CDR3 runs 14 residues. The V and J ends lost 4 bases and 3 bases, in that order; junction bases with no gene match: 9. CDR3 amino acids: CSVVRQGPGYEQYF. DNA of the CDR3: TGCAGCGTTGTACGACAGGGCCCCGGCTACGAGCAGTACTTC.

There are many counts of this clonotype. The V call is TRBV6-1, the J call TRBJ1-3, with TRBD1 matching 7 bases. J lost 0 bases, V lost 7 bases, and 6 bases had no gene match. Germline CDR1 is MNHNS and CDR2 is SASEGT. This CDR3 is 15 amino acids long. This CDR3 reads CASTTGESSGNTIYF. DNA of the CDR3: TGTGCCAGCACCACAGGGGAGAGCTCTGGAAACACCATATATTTT.

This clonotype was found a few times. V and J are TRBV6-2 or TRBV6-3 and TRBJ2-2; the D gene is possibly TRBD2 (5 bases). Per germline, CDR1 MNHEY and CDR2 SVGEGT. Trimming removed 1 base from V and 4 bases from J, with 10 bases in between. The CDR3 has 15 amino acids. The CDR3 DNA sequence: TGTGCCAGCAGTTACTTCCTAGAGGGCACCGGGGAGCTGTTTTTT. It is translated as CASSYFLEGTGELFF.